Shown below are 25 T cell receptor beta chains from a single sample sequenced in a study of identifying expanded T cells in peripheral blood. Sequenced by immunoSEQ multiplex PCR; TCRdb stores in-frame clones only, minus some. The data show around 82,000 clones, 65% to 85% seen once. The sequenced sample was blood. Receptor source: a person between 18 and 75 years old in good health.

The rearrangement links TRBV7-6 to TRBJ2-3; the match to TRBD2 covers 8 bases. With V trimmed by 3 bases and J by 0 bases, 5 bases remained unmatched. The CDR3 has 16 residues. The V gene's germline CDR1 is SGHVS and CDR2 FNYEAQ. CDR3 sequence: CASSFTSGPSTDTQYF. The DNA for the CDR3 is TGTGCCAGCAGCTTCACTAGCGGACCTAGCACAGATACGCAGTATTTT. Full variable domain (remainder filled in from reference TRBV7-6 and TRBJ2-3): GAGVSQSPRYKVTKRGQDVALRCDPISGHVSLYWYRQALGQGPEFLTYFNYEAQQDKSGLPNDRFSAERPEGSISTLTIQRTEQRDSAMYRCASSFTSGPSTDTQYFGPGTRLTVL.

The chain is built from TRBV19 and TRBJ2-1; TRBD2 matches 9 bases. V dropped 4 bases and J dropped 1; count of bases not matched to a gene: 5. This CDR3 has 16 residues. In germline, CDR1 is LNHDA, CDR2 SQIVND (reference sequence). CDR3 DNA: TGTGCCAGTAGTAACCAAGCGGGAGGATCCTACAATGAGCAGTTCTTC. Amino acids: CASSNQAGGSYNEQFF.

The sample holds many counts of this clone. V and J are TRBV10-3 and TRBJ1-5, with 7 bases fitting TRBD1. The germline gives CDR1 ENHRY, CDR2 SYGVKD. The CDR3 consists of 13 residues. Unmatched junction bases numbered 7, after V lost 11 bases and J lost 3 bases. CDR3 protein: CAVGTATNQPQHF. The CDR3 DNA follows: TGTGCCGTTGGGACAGCGACCAATCAGCCCCAGCATTTT.

This clone was counted between two and nine times. The V gene is TRBV30, the J gene TRBJ1-4, with unresolved D. Trimming stripped 5 bases from V and 4 bases from J, with 14 bases between. From germline, CDR1 is GTSNPN and CDR2 SVGIG (reference sequence). This CDR3 comprises 14 residues. The CDR3 protein is CAWAPRAINEKLFF. The CDR3 nucleotides read TGTGCCTGGGCCCCCCGGGCCATTAATGAAAAACTGTTTTTT.

J is TRBJ2-1 and V is TRBV9, with 9 nucleotides matching TRBD2. Losses at the gene ends were 2 bases for V and 5 bases for J; bases not matched to a gene: 5. This CDR3 comprises 15 residues. Per germline, CDR1 SGDLS and CDR2 YYNGEE. CDR3 DNA sequence: TGTGCCAGCAGCGTTTCTAGCGGGACTAACAATGAGCAGTTCTTC. This encodes CASSVSSGTNNEQFF. Using reference TRBV9 and TRBJ2-1 for the parts outside the CDR3, the full variable domain is DSGVTQTPKHLITATGQRVTLRCSPRSGDLSVYWYQQSLDQGLQFLIQYYNGEERAKGNILERFSAQQFPDLHSELNLSSLELGDSALYFCASSVSSGTNNEQFFGPGTRLTVL.

This chain joins TRBV28 and TRBJ1-2; no reliable D call. Per the germline V gene, CDR1 is MDHEN and CDR2 is SYDVKM. The CDR3 runs 13 residues. The ends were cut back, 3 bases at V and 1 base at J, with 6 bases in the middle. Here the CDR3 reads CASSFASNYGYTF. CDR3 DNA sequence: TGTGCCAGCAGTTTTGCCAGTAACTATGGCTACACCTTC.

This clone occurred a few times. The V and J genes are TRBV10-3 and TRBJ2-6, with D possibly matching TRBD1 (7 bases). The CDR3 has 19 residues. Between the trimmed V and J ends, which lost 11 bases and 0 bases, there was a span of 26 bases. The germline V gene encodes CDR1 ENHRY and CDR2 SYGVKD. The CDR3 reads CAGGGRVGGRNSGANVLTF. The CDR3 DNA reads TGTGCCGGAGGGGGCCGAGTTGGAGGCCGAAACTCTGGGGCCAACGTCCTGACTTTC.

The CDR3 loop is CASSVEGGRASEQYF. For the CDR3, the DNA is TGTGCCAGCAGCGTAGAGGGCGGGAGGGCCTCCGAGCAGTACTTC. The J gene is TRBJ2-7, the V gene TRBV9; TRBD2 matches 9 bases. Germline CDR1 reads SGDLS; CDR2 reads YYNGEE. This CDR3 spans 15 amino acids. The junction had 7 bases not matched to a gene; V was cut back by 0 bases and J by 6 bases.

The rearrangement links TRBV28 to TRBJ2-7, with TRBD2 matching over 8 bases. With V trimmed by 0 bases and J by 0 bases, 1 base remained unmatched. This CDR3 spans 15 amino acids. The germline gives CDR1 MDHEN, CDR2 SYDVKM. CDR3 sequence reads: CASSLWSGSSYEQYF. The CDR3 DNA reads as TGTGCCAGCAGTTTATGGAGCGGGAGCTCCTACGAGCAGTACTTC.

This clone was found once. The chain is built from TRBV7-2 and TRBJ1-4; 7 bases fit TRBD1. The germline gives CDR1 SGHTA, CDR2 FQGNSA. There are 14 residues in the CDR3. Losses at the gene ends were 4 bases for V and 4 bases for J; bases not matched to a gene: 3. The CDR3 region has the DNA TGTGCCAGCAGCTGGACAGGACGTAATGAAAAACTGTTTTTT. Residues: CASSWTGRNEKLFF. The variable domain in full, completed from reference TRBV7-2 and TRBJ1-4, reads GAGVSQSPSNKVTEKGKDVELRCDPISGHTALYWYRQSLGQGLEFLIYFQGNSAPDKSGLPSDRFSAERTGGSVSTLTIQRTQQEDSAVYLCASSWTGRNEKLFFGSGTQLSVL.

V gene TRBV5-4 combines with J gene TRBJ2-4; maybe TRBD2 (5 bases). Trimming pared 0 bases from V and 0 bases from J, leaving 10 bases between. The CDR3 spans 16 residues. The germline CDR1 and CDR2 sequences are SGHNT and YYREEE (reference sequence). CDR3 sequence: CASSLVSGIAKNIQYF. CDR3 DNA sequence: TGTGCCAGCAGCTTGGTTTCCGGGATAGCCAAAAACATTCAGTACTTC. Variable domain in full (rest from reference TRBV5-4 and TRBJ2-4): ETGVTQSPTHLIKTRGQQVTLRCSSQSGHNTVSWYQQALGQGPQFIFQYYREEENGRGNFPPRFSGLQFPNYSSELNVNALELDDSALYLCASSLVSGIAKNIQYFGAGTRLSVL.

V usage is TRBV6-5 and J usage is TRBJ2-7; 11 bases agree with TRBD1. Germline values: CDR1 MNHEY, CDR2 SVGAGI. The CDR3 is made up of 15 amino acids. V was clipped by 6 bases and J by 7 bases; unmatched bases: 11. CDR3 sequence: CASSYPGTGGNEQYF. For the CDR3, the DNA is TGTGCCAGCAGCTATCCCGGGACAGGGGGAAATGAGCAGTACTTC.

The chain is built from TRBV2 and TRBJ2-1; 8 positions match TRBD2. CDR3 length equals 15 residues. V lost 6 bases and J lost 1; bases outside the gene matches: 5. Germline values: CDR1 SNHLY, CDR2 FYNNEI. CDR3 amino acids: CASRQLAASYNEQFF. As DNA, the CDR3 is TGTGCCAGCAGGCAACTAGCGGCATCCTACAATGAGCAGTTCTTC.

For this clone: The same CDR3 can be traced to other DNA sequences in this sample. The chain carries TRBV18 and TRBJ2-3; D remains ambiguous. CDR1 and CDR2 from the germline V gene are KGHSH and LQKENI. The CDR3 runs 13 residues. Trimming shortened V by 1 base and J by 2 bases, and 4 bases separated the two germline ends. Here the CDR3 reads CASSPLNTDTQYF. The CDR3 DNA is TGTGCCAGCTCACCACTCAACACAGATACGCAGTATTTT.

V gene TRBV18 combines with J gene TRBJ1-1; D is possibly TRBD1 (5 bases). V was clipped by 4 bases and J by 0 bases, with 18 bases between them. The CDR3 has 17 residues. In germline, CDR1 is KGHSH, CDR2 LQKENI. CDR3 amino acids: CASSLTFDGAMNTEAFF. The CDR3 DNA reads as TGTGCCAGCTCACTGACATTTGACGGGGCCATGAACACTGAAGCTTTCTTT. Together with reference TRBV18 and TRBJ1-1, the CDR3 gives the full variable domain: NAGVMQNPRHLVRRRGQEARLRCSPMKGHSHVYWYRQLPEEGLKFMVYLQKENIIDESGMPKERFSAEFPKEGPSILRIQQVVRGDSAAYFCASSLTFDGAMNTEAFFGQGTRLTVV.

The rearrangement uses TRBV2 and TRBJ2-1; TRBD2 matches at 15 bases. The CDR3 is 14 amino acids. With 6 bases clipped from V and 10 bases from J, the junction kept 4 bases outside the gene matches. Germline CDR1 and CDR2: SNHLY and FYNNEI. CDR3 region: CASSGLAGGGEQFF. The DNA of the CDR3 is TGTGCCAGCAGCGGACTAGCGGGAGGGGGCGAGCAGTTCTTC. Variable domain in full (rest from reference TRBV2 and TRBJ2-1): EPEVTQTPSHQVTQMGQEVILRCVPISNHLYFYWYRQILGQKVEFLVSFYNNEISEKSEIFDDQFSVERPDGSNFTLKIRSTKLEDSAMYFCASSGLAGGGEQFFGPGTRLTVL.

This clone is medium-sized (0.01 to 0.1%) in the sample. This chain links TRBV6-1 with TRBJ1-1, with D possibly matching TRBD1 (6 bases). Germline V CDR1 and CDR2: MNHNS, SASEGT. V lost 3 bases, J lost 0 bases, and 14 bases lay in between. The CDR3 spans 16 residues. The CDR3 loop reads CASSDVQGSMNTEAFF. The CDR3, as DNA: TGTGCCAGCAGTGACGTACAGGGCTCAATGAACACTGAAGCTTTCTTT.

The chain recombines TRBV27 with TRBJ2-1; TRBD1 aligns across 9 bases. The CDR3 spans 17 residues. The V and J ends lost 5 bases and 6 bases, in that order; junction bases with no gene match: 14. Germline CDR1 reads MNHEY; CDR2 reads SMNVEV (reference sequence). Written as DNA, the CDR3 is TGTGCCAGCAGTCCCAAACACGGGACAGGGTTCGTCAATGAGCAGTTCTTC. This encodes CASSPKHGTGFVNEQFF.

V is TRBV19 and J is TRBJ2-1, with D possibly called TRBD1 or TRBD2 (6 bases each). The V end was cut by 5 bases, the J end by 5 bases, with 13 bases between. This CDR3 spans 14 amino acids. Per germline, CDR1 LNHDA and CDR2 SQIVND (reference sequence). The CDR3 nucleotides are TGTGCCAGTAGTTGGGGGGCCTGGGACAATGAGCAGTTCTTC. As protein: CASSWGAWDNEQFF.

The rearrangement links TRBV27 to TRBJ1-5; 8 bases agree with TRBD1. Looked up from germline, CDR1 is MNHEY and CDR2 is SMNVEV (reference sequence). The CDR3 sequence is 16 residues long. Germline trimming cut 4 bases from V and 3 bases from J; bases unmatched to any gene: 8. The CDR3 sequence: CASSSLGQGVNQPQHF. The CDR3 DNA sequence: TGTGCCAGCAGTTCCCTAGGACAGGGCGTCAATCAGCCCCAGCATTTT.

This chain links TRBV19 with TRBJ2-1; D call uncertain. The CDR3 is 13 residues long. V lost 0 bases and J 9 bases, leaving 9 bases between the germline ends. Germline values: CDR1 LNHDA, CDR2 SQIVND (reference sequence). CDR3 DNA: TGTGCCAGTAGTATAGACTCAGATGGTGAGCAGTTCTTC. Translation gives CASSIDSDGEQFF.

The rearrangement joins TRBV28 to TRBJ2-7; 9 bases line up with TRBD2. Germline V gives CDR1 MDHEN, CDR2 SYDVKM. CDR3 size: 18 residues. The ends lost 1 base at V and 5 bases at J; junction bases unmatched: 15. CDR3 residues: CASSLLGGSLAGVDEQYF. DNA of the CDR3: TGTGCCAGCAGTTTATTAGGTGGGAGCTTAGCGGGAGTAGACGAGCAGTACTTC.

The chain combines TRBV6-6 with TRBJ2-1; TRBD2 agrees at 11 bases. Germline lookup yields CDR1 MNHNY and CDR2 SVGAGI (reference sequence). The V segment lost 6 bases and the J segment 2 bases; nucleotides outside the gene matches: 3. There are 15 residues in the CDR3. CDR3 sequence (DNA): TGTGCCAGCAGACAGGGACTAGCGGCCTACAATGAGCAGTTCTTC. This gives the protein CASRQGLAAYNEQFF.

The genes are TRBV27 and TRBJ2-1; tentative D call: TRBD1 (5 bases). This CDR3 has 15 residues. Per the germline V gene, CDR1 is MNHEY and CDR2 is SMNVEV (reference sequence). Between the trimmed V and J ends, which lost 3 bases and 0 bases, there was a span of 9 bases. The CDR3 loop is CASSLGLNSYNEQFF. The CDR3 region has the DNA TGTGCCAGCAGTTTGGGGCTTAACTCCTACAATGAGCAGTTCTTC.

V and J are TRBV7-8 and TRBJ1-1, with TRBD1 as a possible D gene (6 bases). Germline CDR1 is SGHVS and CDR2 is FQNEAQ. Trimming removed 2 bases from V and 1 base from J, with 8 bases in between. The CDR3 contains 14 residues. The CDR3 nucleotides are TGTGCCAGCAGCTTAAACAGGGCGAACACTGAAGCTTTCTTT. Encoded protein: CASSLNRANTEAFF. The complete variable domain, with remaining parts taken from reference TRBV7-8 and TRBJ1-1, reads GAGVSQSPRYKVAKRGQDVALRCDPISGHVSLFWYQQALGQGPEFLTYFQNEAQLDKSGLPSDRFFAERPEGSVSTLKIQRTQQEDSAVYLCASSLNRANTEAFFGQGTRLTVV.